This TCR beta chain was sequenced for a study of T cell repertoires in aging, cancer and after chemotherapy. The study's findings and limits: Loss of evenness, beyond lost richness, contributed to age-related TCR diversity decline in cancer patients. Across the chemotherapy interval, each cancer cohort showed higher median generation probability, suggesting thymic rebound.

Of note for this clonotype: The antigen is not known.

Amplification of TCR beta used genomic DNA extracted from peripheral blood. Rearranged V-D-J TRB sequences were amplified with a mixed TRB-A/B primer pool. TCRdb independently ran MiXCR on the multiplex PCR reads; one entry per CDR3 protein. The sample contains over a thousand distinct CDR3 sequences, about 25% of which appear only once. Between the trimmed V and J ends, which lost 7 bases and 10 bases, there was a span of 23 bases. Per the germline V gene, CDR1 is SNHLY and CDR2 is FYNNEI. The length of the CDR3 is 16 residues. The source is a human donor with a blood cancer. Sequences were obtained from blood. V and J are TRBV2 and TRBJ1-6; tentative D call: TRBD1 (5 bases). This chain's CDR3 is CASNPGTQGISSPLHF. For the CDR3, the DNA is TGTGCCAGCAACCCGGGAACCCAGGGAATTAGCTCACCCCTCCACTTT.